This T cell receptor beta chain originates from a study of high-grade serous ovarian cancer treatment subgroups. Study as a whole: Each sample yielded on average around 7,500 unique TCR beta rearrangements from around 14,000 reads.

Details on this clone: Its antigen is currently unknown.

Study outcomes and limitations: Bulk tumor TCR sequencing gave no spatial information. Different patients shared almost no repertoire; same-patient tumors shared about 0.11 to 0.85. Higher neoantigen levels went with greater TCR clonal relatedness.

Trimming pared 2 bases from V and 1 base from J, leaving 10 bases between. Germline CDR1 and CDR2: SGDLS and YYNGEE. This CDR3 spans 14 amino acids. Tumor samples were obtained before definitive surgery or chemotherapy. Produced via immunoSEQ multiplex PCR; TCRdb's table is partial and in-frame only. The sample has 3,000 or so clones; 50% to 70% are singletons. This chain links TRBV9 with TRBJ2-7; D is ambiguous. This clonotype originated in a human donor with high-grade serous ovarian cancer. The specimen was tumor tissue. CDR3 amino acids: CASSVSSGSYEQYF. The CDR3 DNA sequence: TGTGCCAGCAGCGTGAGTTCCGGGTCCTACGAGCAGTACTTC.